This TCR beta chain derives from a study of T-cell reconstitution after alpha-beta-depleted transplantation in children. Points from the study as a whole: The high TCRbeta diversity at day 60 in some patients came from surviving recipient T cells and thymic progenitors. Two months or so post-transplant, alpha-beta T cells reportedly derived from several hundred expanded graft clones. One year post-transplant, T-cell counts and diversity were largely derived from T cells produced anew.

This clonotype has just a few counts. The antigen is undetermined. A TCRbeta library incorporating unique molecular identifiers was prepared. TCRdb used MiXCR to reprocess the PCR reads, holding one entry per CDR3 protein. The table includes 700,000 to 950,000 distinct CDR3 sequences, roughly 15% detected once. Source: PBMCs, mostly from graft donor cells, taken 360 days after TCRalphabeta/CD19-depleted stem cell transplant. The clonotype comes from a male patient younger than 18 who had a stem cell transplant for acute lymphoblastic leukemia, so the T cells may come from the graft donor.

This chain's CDR3 is CASSVRSGEAYEQYF. The CDR3 DNA follows: TGTGCCAGCAGCGTAAGGAGTGGGGAAGCCTACGAGCAGTACTTC. The chain couples TRBV9 to TRBJ2-7; D ambiguous. The V end lost 1 base, the J end lost 2 bases, and 13 bases lay between the germline ends. There are 15 residues in the CDR3. From germline, CDR1 is SGDLS and CDR2 YYNGEE. Full variable domain (remainder filled in from reference TRBV9 and TRBJ2-7): DSGVTQTPKHLITATGQRVTLRCSPRSGDLSVYWYQQSLDQGLQFLIQYYNGEERAKGNILERFSAQQFPDLHSELNLSSLELGDSALYFCASSVRSGEAYEQYFGPGTRLTVT.